Each of the 25 T cell receptor beta chains below was sequenced from the same sample in a study of cytomegalovirus exposure and HLA in healthy donors. The PCR had 60 Vbeta and 13 Jbeta primers. TCRdb keeps only in-frame clones here, not all; method: immunoSEQ multiplex PCR. The sample includes some 100,000 clones, under 80% seen only once; the top ten take 3% to 4.5%. Input material: PBMCs. The receptors here all came from a woman aged 50 to 65 in good health and CMV-seropositive.

The chain is built from TRBV2 and TRBJ2-7; no firm D call. Trimming pared 6 bases from V and 3 bases from J, leaving 15 bases between. In germline, CDR1 is SNHLY, CDR2 FYNNEI. The CDR3 is 14 residues long. The CDR3 region is CASRSRAELYEQYF. CDR3 bases: TGTGCCAGCAGGAGCCGTGCGGAGCTCTACGAGCAGTACTTC.

The chain recombines TRBV11-2 with TRBJ2-1; the match to TRBD2 covers 14 bases. This CDR3 comprises 16 residues. J gave up 5 bases and V 3 bases, and 3 bases lay outside the gene matches. In germline, CDR1 is SGHAT, CDR2 FQNNGV. CDR3 in amino acids: CASSFRGLAGDNEQFF. CDR3 DNA sequence: TGTGCCAGCAGCTTTAGGGGACTAGCGGGAGACAATGAGCAGTTCTTC.

The chain is built from TRBV6-6 and TRBJ1-4, with TRBD1 identical over 9 bases. Per the germline V gene, CDR1 is MNHNY and CDR2 is SVGAGI (reference sequence). The CDR3 is 15 amino acids. The trim removed 5 bases at V and 5 bases at J, leaving 6 bases unmatched. CDR3: CASSPAGTGNEKLFF. In DNA form, the CDR3 reads TGTGCCAGCAGTCCTGCCGGGACAGGGAATGAAAAACTGTTTTTT.

The J gene is TRBJ2-1, the V gene TRBV25-1; TRBD2 aligns across 7 bases. The trim removed 4 bases at V and 7 bases at J, leaving 16 bases unmatched. The V gene's germline CDR1 is MGHDK and CDR2 SYGVNS. CDR3 length: 17 amino acids. The CDR3 region is CASSGVVEGGPINEQFF. CDR3 coding DNA: TGTGCCAGCAGTGGTGTAGTCGAGGGAGGGCCAATAAATGAGCAGTTCTTC.

The V and J genes are TRBV30 and TRBJ1-4; tentatively, D is TRBD1 (5 bases). Trimming shortened V by 2 bases and J by 6 bases, and 16 bases separated the two germline ends. Germline-derived CDR1 and CDR2 are GTSNPN and SVGIG (reference sequence). The CDR3 has 15 amino acids. This chain's CDR3 is CAWSPGLTTDEKLFF. The CDR3, as DNA: TGTGCCTGGAGTCCGGGACTCACAACCGATGAAAAACTGTTTTTT. The full variable domain, rest sourced from reference TRBV30 and TRBJ1-4, is SQTIHQWPATLVQPVGSPLSLECTVEGTSNPNLYWYRQAAGRGLQLLFYSVGIGQISSEVPQNLSASRPQDRQFILSSKKLLLSDSGFYLCAWSPGLTTDEKLFFGSGTQLSVL.

The V and J genes are TRBV7-6 and TRBJ1-1; D is perhaps TRBD1 (5 bases). Germline V gene sequence: CDR1 SGHVS, CDR2 FNYEAQ. This CDR3 has 18 amino acids. Trimming took off 4 bases at V and 5 bases at J, with 26 bases between the two ends. The CDR3 protein is CASSSRRGSNTPLTEAFF. The CDR3 DNA is TGTGCCAGCAGCTCCCGGAGGGGCTCTAATACGCCTCTGACTGAAGCTTTCTTT.

DNA of the CDR3: TGCGCCAGCGCCGTACGGGGGGACTCCTACAATGAGCAGTTCTTC. This translates into CASAVRGDSYNEQFF. The chain joins TRBV5-1 to TRBJ2-1, with 7 bases lining up with TRBD2. This CDR3 is built from 15 residues. Germline-derived CDR1 and CDR2 are SGHRS and YFSETQ. With 7 bases clipped from V and 0 bases from J, the junction kept 7 bases outside the gene matches.

This clone was counted a single time. This chain joins TRBV27 and TRBJ2-2, with D maybe TRBD1 (7 bases). This CDR3 has 16 amino acids. Deletions cut 7 bases from V and 3 bases from J, with 18 bases between. Germline V gives CDR1 MNHEY, CDR2 SMNVEV (reference sequence). The CDR3 protein is CASKDRKGGDTGELFF. The CDR3 region has the DNA TGTGCCAGCAAGGACAGGAAAGGAGGGGACACCGGGGAGCTGTTTTTT.

The chain links TRBV7-3 to TRBJ2-1; TRBD2 matches 11 bases. The junction had 4 bases not matched to a gene; V was cut back by 5 bases and J by 4 bases. This CDR3 contains 15 residues. In germline, CDR1 is SGHTA, CDR2 FQGTGA. The CDR3 DNA follows: TGTGCCAGCAGCCCCGGGACTAGCGGTTACAATGAGCAGTTCTTC. Translated, it gives CASSPGTSGYNEQFF.

V usage is TRBV27 and J usage is TRBJ1-2; a weak D match, TRBD1 (6 bases). This CDR3 is 12 amino acids long. Trimming left V 5 bases short and J 6 bases short, with 10 bases between. Germline CDR1 and CDR2: MNHEY and SMNVEV (reference sequence). The CDR3 loop is CASSPRGHGYTF. For the CDR3, the DNA is TGTGCCAGCAGTCCCAGGGGACATGGCTACACCTTC.

J is TRBJ2-1 and V is TRBV7-9; D unclear. V lost 3 bases, J lost 0 bases, and 9 bases lay in between. CDR3 length: 15 residues. CDR1 and CDR2 (germline): SEHNR, FQNEAQ (reference sequence). The CDR3 is CASSFPDSSYNEQFF. CDR3 coding DNA: TGTGCCAGCAGCTTCCCCGATAGCTCCTACAATGAGCAGTTCTTC.

The CDR3 nucleotides read TGTGCCAGCAGGGCCCCCCCATTCACAGATACGCAGTATTTT. Residues: CASRAPPFTDTQYF. The chain combines TRBV2 with TRBJ2-3; D is ambiguous. This CDR3 is 14 amino acids long. V was cut by 6 bases and J by 2 bases, with 12 bases left in between. Per the germline V gene, CDR1 is SNHLY and CDR2 is FYNNEI.

The chain uses TRBV19 and TRBJ1-2, with a tentative D call TRBD1 (6 bases). CDR1 LNHDA and CDR2 SQIVND come from the germline V gene (reference sequence). This CDR3 is built from 14 residues. Trimming took 7 bases from V and 5 from J, leaving 17 bases between them. For the CDR3, the DNA is TGTGCCAGTAACCTCGGACAGCTCAAGTATGGCTACACCTTC. This encodes CASNLGQLKYGYTF.

The chain carries TRBV14 and TRBJ1-1; 10 positions agree with TRBD1. Trimming at V came to 6 bases and at J to 5 bases, leaving 12 bases not matched to a gene. Germline V gene sequence: CDR1 SGHDN, CDR2 FVKESK. This CDR3 has 16 residues. The CDR3 protein is CASSPFRQGARTEAFF. The CDR3 DNA reads TGTGCCAGCAGTCCCTTTCGACAGGGGGCAAGGACTGAAGCTTTCTTT.

The chain carries TRBV9 and TRBJ1-2; no clear D gene. There are 15 residues in the CDR3. Germline V lookup: CDR1 SGDLS, CDR2 YYNGEE. V lost 0 bases and J lost 2, with 11 bases in between. The CDR3 here is CASSVAAEGNYGYTF. As DNA, the CDR3 is TGTGCCAGCAGCGTAGCCGCCGAGGGAAACTATGGCTACACCTTC.

The chain links TRBV30 to TRBJ2-5; 9 bases agree with TRBD2. Per the germline V gene, CDR1 is GTSNPN and CDR2 is SVGIG (reference sequence). The V and J ends lost 1 base and 1 base, in that order; junction bases with no gene match: 4. The length of the CDR3 is 15 residues. CDR3 DNA sequence: TGTGCCTGGAGTGACCCGGGACTAGCCCAAGAGACCCAGTACTTC. Amino acids: CAWSDPGLAQETQYF.

V gene TRBV2 combines with J gene TRBJ2-5, with D perhaps matching TRBD1 (5 bases). The CDR3 is 14 residues long. Germline CDR1 reads SNHLY; CDR2 reads FYNNEI. Trimming shortened V by 8 bases and J by 4 bases, and 17 bases separated the two germline ends. Written as DNA, the CDR3 is TGTGCCAGCGGTTACGGGCCCCAGGGAGAGACCCAGTACTTC. This sequence encodes CASGYGPQGETQYF.

The chain uses TRBV4-1 and TRBJ1-6; D is unclear. V lost 1 base and J 0 bases, leaving 16 bases between the germline ends. CDR1 is MGHRA and CDR2 is YSYEKL in the germline V gene. The CDR3 consists of 19 residues. CDR3 DNA sequence: TGCGCCAGCAGCCAAGGGAGGGATTTCCCGAGCTCCTATAATTCACCCCTCCACTTT. Encoded protein: CASSQGRDFPSSYNSPLHF.

The chain links TRBV9 to TRBJ1-3; 7 nucleotides line up with TRBD1. The CDR3 consists of 19 residues. J was trimmed by 2 bases and V by 3 bases; bases with no gene match: 17. Germline assignment: CDR1 SGDLS and CDR2 YYNGEE. The CDR3 DNA is TGTGCCAGCAGCGGGAGCTCCATGGGAAGGGGGCGAACTGGAAACACCATATATTTT. Its protein is CASSGSSMGRGRTGNTIYF.

This sequence joins TRBV9 and TRBJ1-1, with D possibly matching TRBD1 (6 bases). The CDR3 extends over 13 amino acids. Germline V gene data show CDR1 as SGDLS and CDR2 as YYNGEE. The V end was cut by 3 bases, the J end by 4 bases, with 10 bases between. In DNA form, the CDR3 reads TGTGCCAGCAGCGATACAGGGCTCACTGAAGCTTTCTTT. Translation gives CASSDTGLTEAFF. Using reference TRBV9 and TRBJ1-1 for the parts outside the CDR3, the full variable domain is DSGVTQTPKHLITATGQRVTLRCSPRSGDLSVYWYQQSLDQGLQFLIQYYNGEERAKGNILERFSAQQFPDLHSELNLSSLELGDSALYFCASSDTGLTEAFFGQGTRLTVV.

CDR3 DNA: TGTGCCATCAGTGCGGTCACGGGTTTATCGGAGACCCAGTACTTC. Protein product: CAISAVTGLSETQYF. The rearrangement joins TRBV10-3 to TRBJ2-5, with D uncertain. The CDR3 extends over 15 amino acids. Per the germline V gene, CDR1 is ENHRY and CDR2 is SYGVKD. Trimming took off 4 bases at V and 5 bases at J, with 17 bases between the two ends.

This clone was observed a single time. The chain has TRBV2 and TRBJ2-3; maybe TRBD2 (6 bases). The V and J ends lost 4 bases and 4 bases respectively, with 15 bases between them. The CDR3 is made up of 15 amino acids. CDR1 and CDR2 (germline): SNHLY, FYNNEI. Written as DNA, the CDR3 is TGTGCCAGCAGTGGGGGAGCGGGCCGGGCAGATACGCAGTATTTT. It translates to CASSGGAGRADTQYF.

To note about this clone: Other DNA sequences within the sample encode an identical CDR3. The chain joins TRBV27 to TRBJ2-7; weak D call: TRBD1 (6 bases). CDR1 and CDR2 from the germline V gene are MNHEY and SMNVEV (reference sequence). The length of the CDR3 is 18 residues. Trimming left V 6 bases short and J 2 bases short, with 26 bases between. The CDR3 reads CASRGFGTPNSPTYEQYF. The CDR3 region has the DNA TGTGCCAGCAGAGGCTTCGGGACACCTAATTCCCCTACCTACGAGCAGTACTTC.

The chain combines TRBV5-6 with TRBJ1-1, with a tentative D call TRBD1 (5 bases). This CDR3 has 15 residues. Germline CDR1 and CDR2: SGHDT and YYEEEE. Between the trimmed V and J ends, which lost 4 bases and 0 bases, there was a span of 13 bases. The CDR3 loop is CASSLGGEMNTEAFF. The CDR3 DNA reads TGTGCCAGCAGCCTAGGAGGGGAGATGAACACTGAAGCTTTCTTT.

V usage is TRBV30 and J usage is TRBJ1-3; 10 nucleotides agree with TRBD1. The CDR3 is 15 amino acids. Germline V CDR1 and CDR2: GTSNPN, SVGIG (reference sequence). V lost 2 bases to trimming and J lost 2 bases; unmatched junction nucleotides: 3. Here the CDR3 DNA reads TGTGCCTGGAGTCCTGGGACAGGGGCTGGAAACACCATATATTTT. Its translation: CAWSPGTGAGNTIYF.